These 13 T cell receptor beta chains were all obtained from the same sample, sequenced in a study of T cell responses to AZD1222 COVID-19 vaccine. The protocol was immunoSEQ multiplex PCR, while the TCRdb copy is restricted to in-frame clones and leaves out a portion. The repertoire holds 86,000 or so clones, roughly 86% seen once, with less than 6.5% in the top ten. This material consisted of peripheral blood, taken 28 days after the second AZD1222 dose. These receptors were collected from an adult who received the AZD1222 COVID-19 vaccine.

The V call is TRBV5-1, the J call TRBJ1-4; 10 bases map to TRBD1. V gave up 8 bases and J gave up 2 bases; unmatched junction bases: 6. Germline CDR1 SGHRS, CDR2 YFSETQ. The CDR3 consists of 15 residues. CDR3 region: CASSGTGATNEKLFF. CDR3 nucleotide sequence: TGCGCCAGTTCTGGGACAGGGGCTACTAATGAAAAACTGTTTTTT.

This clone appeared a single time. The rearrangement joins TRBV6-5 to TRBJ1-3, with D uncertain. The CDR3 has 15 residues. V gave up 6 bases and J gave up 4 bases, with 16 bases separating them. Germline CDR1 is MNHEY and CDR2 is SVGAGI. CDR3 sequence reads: CASSAHKAAGNTIYF. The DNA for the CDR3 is TGTGCCAGCAGCGCGCATAAGGCGGCCGGAAACACCATATATTTT.

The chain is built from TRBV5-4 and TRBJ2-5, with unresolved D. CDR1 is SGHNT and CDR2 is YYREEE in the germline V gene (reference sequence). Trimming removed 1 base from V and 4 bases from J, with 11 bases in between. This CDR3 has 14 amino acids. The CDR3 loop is CASSLRVASETQYF. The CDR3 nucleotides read TGTGCCAGCAGCTTGAGGGTAGCCTCAGAGACCCAGTACTTC.

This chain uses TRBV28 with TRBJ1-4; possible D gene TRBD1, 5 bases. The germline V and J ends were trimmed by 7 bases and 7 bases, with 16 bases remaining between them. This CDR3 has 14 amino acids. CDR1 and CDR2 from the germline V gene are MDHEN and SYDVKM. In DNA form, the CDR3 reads TGTGCCAGCACCGACGGGACCCGCAGTGAAAAACTGTTTTTT. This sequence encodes CASTDGTRSEKLFF.

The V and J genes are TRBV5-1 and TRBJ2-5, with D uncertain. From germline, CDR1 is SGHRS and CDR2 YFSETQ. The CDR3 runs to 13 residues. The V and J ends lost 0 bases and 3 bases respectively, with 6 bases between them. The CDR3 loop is CASSLGHEETQYF. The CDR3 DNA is TGCGCCAGCAGCTTGGGCCATGAAGAGACCCAGTACTTC.

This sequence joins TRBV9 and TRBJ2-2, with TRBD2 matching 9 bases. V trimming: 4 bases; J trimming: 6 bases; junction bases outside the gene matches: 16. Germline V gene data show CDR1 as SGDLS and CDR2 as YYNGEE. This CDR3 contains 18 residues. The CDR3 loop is CASSPKAGGGARAGELFF. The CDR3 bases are TGTGCCAGCAGCCCCAAGGCGGGGGGGGGCGCCCGGGCCGGGGAGCTGTTTTTT. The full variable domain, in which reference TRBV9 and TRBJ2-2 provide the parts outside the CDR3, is DSGVTQTPKHLITATGQRVTLRCSPRSGDLSVYWYQQSLDQGLQFLIQYYNGEERAKGNILERFSAQQFPDLHSELNLSSLELGDSALYFCASSPKAGGGARAGELFFGEGSRLTVL.

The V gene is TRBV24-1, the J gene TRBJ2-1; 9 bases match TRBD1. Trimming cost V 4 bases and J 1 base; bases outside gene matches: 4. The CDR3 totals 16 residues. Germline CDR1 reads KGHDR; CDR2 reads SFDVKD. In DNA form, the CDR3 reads TGTGCCACCAGTGACCCGGGACAGGGATCCTACAATGAGCAGTTCTTC. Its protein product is CATSDPGQGSYNEQFF.

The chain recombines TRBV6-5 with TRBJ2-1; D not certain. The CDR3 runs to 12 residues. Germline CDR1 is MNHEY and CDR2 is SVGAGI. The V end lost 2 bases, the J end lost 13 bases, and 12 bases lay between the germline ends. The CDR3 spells CASSYPRNTQFF. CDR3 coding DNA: TGTGCCAGCAGTTACCCCCGCAACACACAGTTCTTC.

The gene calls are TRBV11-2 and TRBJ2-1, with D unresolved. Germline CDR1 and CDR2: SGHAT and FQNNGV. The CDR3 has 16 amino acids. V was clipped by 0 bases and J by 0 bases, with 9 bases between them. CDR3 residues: CASSLEGTSSYNEQFF. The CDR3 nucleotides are TGTGCCAGCAGCTTAGAGGGTACCAGCTCCTACAATGAGCAGTTCTTC.

DNA of the CDR3: TGTGCCAGCAGCTTCGCCCCCGGGTCCTCAAATTCACCCCTCCACTTT. As protein: CASSFAPGSSNSPLHF. The chain is built from TRBV11-2 and TRBJ1-6; the D is unclear. The CDR3 covers 16 residues. V dropped 3 bases and J dropped 7 bases, with 16 bases sitting between them. CDR1 is SGHAT, CDR2 FQNNGV, per germline.

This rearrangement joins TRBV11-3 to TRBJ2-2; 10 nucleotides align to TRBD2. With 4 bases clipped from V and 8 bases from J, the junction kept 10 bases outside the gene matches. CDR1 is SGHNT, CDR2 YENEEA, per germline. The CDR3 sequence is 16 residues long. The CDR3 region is CASSSSGRFGWGELFF. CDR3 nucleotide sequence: TGTGCCAGCAGCTCTAGCGGGAGATTCGGTTGGGGGGAGCTGTTTTTT. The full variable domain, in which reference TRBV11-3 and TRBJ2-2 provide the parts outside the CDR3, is EAGVVQSPRYKIIEKKQPVAFWCNPISGHNTLYWYLQNLGQGPELLIRYENEEAVDDSQLPKDRFSAERLKGVDSTLKIQPAELGDSAVYLCASSSSGRFGWGELFFGEGSRLTVL.

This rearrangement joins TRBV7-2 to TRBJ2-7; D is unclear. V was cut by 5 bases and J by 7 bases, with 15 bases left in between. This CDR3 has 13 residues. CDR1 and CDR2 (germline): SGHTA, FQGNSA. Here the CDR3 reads CASSLVRQVEQYF. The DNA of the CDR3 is TGTGCCAGCAGCCTAGTACGGCAGGTTGAGCAGTACTTC.

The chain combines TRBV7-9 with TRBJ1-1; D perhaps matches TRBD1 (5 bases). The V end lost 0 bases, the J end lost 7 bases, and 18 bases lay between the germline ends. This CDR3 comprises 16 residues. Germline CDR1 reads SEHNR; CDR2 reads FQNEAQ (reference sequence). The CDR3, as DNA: TGTGCCAGCAGCTTAGCGCTGGGGACGGGGGACCTTGAAGCTTTCTTT. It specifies CASSLALGTGDLEAFF.